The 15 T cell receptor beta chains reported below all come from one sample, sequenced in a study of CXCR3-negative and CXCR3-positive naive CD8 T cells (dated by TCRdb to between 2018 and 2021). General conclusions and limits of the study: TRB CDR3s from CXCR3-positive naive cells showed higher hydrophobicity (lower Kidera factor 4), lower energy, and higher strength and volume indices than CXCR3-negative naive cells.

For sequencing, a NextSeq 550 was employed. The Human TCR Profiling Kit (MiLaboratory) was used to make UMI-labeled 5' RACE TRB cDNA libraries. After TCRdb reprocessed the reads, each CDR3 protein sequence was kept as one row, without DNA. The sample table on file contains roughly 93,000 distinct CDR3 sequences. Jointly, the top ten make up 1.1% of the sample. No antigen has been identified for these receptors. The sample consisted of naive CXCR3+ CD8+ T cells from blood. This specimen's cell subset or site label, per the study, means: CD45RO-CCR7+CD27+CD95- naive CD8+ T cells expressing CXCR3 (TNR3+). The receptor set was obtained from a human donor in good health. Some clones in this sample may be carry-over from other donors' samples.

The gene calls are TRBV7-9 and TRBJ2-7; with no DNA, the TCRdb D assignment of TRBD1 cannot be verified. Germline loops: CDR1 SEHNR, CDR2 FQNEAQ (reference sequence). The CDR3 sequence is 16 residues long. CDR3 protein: CASSPPGTGSGYEQYF.

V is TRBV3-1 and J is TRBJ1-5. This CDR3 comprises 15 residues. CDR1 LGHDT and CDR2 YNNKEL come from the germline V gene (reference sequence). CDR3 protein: CASSHTDYSNQPQHF.

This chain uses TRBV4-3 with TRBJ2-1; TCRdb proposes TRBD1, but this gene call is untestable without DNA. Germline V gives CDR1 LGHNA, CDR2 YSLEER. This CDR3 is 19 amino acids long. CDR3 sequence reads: CASSQVGSGFLGSYNEQFF.

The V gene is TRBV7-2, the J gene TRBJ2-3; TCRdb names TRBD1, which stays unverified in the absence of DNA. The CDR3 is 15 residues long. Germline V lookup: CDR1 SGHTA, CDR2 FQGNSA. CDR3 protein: CASSLATGALNTQYF.

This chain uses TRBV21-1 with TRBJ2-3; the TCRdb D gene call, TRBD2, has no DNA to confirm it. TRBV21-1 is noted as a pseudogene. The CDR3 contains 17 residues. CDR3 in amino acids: CASSKGDRLKRTDTQYF.

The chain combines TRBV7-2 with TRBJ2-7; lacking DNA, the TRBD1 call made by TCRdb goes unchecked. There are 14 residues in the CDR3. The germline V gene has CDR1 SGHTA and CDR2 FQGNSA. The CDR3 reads CASSFSLGGYEQYF.

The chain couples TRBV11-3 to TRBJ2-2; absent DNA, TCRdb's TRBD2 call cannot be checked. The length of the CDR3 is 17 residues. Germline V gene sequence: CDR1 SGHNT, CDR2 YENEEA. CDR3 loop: CASSLVGRGTSTGELFF.

CDR3 loop: CASSQGGQGPSGANVLTF. This rearrangement joins TRBV4-3 to TRBJ2-6; TCRdb's assignment of TRBD1 cannot be checked, as there is no DNA. Germline CDR1 LGHNA, CDR2 YSLEER. The CDR3 has 18 amino acids.

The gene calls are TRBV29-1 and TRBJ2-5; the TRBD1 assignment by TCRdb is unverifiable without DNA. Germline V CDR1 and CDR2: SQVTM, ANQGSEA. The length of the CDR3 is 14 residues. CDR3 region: CSVSGQGDQETQYF.

This CDR3 reads CASNSGGSLYNEQFF. The chain links TRBV5-4 to TRBJ2-1; TCRdb's assignment of TRBD2 cannot be checked, as there is no DNA. This CDR3 region has 15 residues. Germline V gives CDR1 SGHNT, CDR2 YYREEE (reference sequence). Full variable domain (missing parts from reference TRBV5-4 and TRBJ2-1): ETGVTQSPTHLIKTRGQQVTLRCSSQSGHNTVSWYQQALGQGPQFIFQYYREEENGRGNFPPRFSGLQFPNYSSELNVNALELDDSALYLCASNSGGSLYNEQFFGPGTRLTVL.

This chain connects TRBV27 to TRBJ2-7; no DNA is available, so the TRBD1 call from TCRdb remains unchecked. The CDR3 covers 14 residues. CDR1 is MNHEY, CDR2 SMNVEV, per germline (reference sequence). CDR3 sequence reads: CASSSGTDYYEQYF.

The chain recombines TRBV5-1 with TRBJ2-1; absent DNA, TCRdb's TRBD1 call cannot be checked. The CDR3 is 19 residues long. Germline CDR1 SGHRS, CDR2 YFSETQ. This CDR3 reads CASSSGTGANPLSLNEQFF.

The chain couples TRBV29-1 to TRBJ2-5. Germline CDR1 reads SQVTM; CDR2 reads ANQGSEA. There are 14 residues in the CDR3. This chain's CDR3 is CSVEDLSGWETQYF.

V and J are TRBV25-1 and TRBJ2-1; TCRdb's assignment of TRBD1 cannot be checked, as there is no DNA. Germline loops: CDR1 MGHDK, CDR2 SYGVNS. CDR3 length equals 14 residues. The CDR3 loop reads CASSAQALYNEQFF.

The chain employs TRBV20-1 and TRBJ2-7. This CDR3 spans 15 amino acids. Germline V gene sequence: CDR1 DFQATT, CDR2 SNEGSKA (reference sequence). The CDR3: CSARDQLAETYEQYF.